The 16 T cell receptor beta chains given below trace back to one sample, sequenced in a study of blood T cell repertoires in COVID-19 (dated by TCRdb to between 2020 and 2021). The library was generated by the immunoSEQ multiplex PCR assay. In its TCRdb copy, this immuneACCESS table keeps in-frame sequences only and misses some clones. Where compared with another copy, unresolved V genes explain less than half of these, and the others have no known cause. Here the sample has around 400,000 clones; approximately 87% occur a single time. The leading ten clones occupy about 10% of the sample. Sequenced: peripheral blood. The receptor set was obtained from a woman aged 25 to 39 with COVID-19, enrolled during active disease.

This clone has just a few counts. V gene TRBV18 combines with J gene TRBJ2-1; 8 bases match TRBD2. The CDR3 extends over 14 amino acids. The junction had 8 bases not matched to a gene; V was cut back by 6 bases and J by 7 bases. The germline CDR1 and CDR2 sequences are KGHSH and LQKENI. The CDR3 coding sequence is TGTGCCAGCTCCCTAGGACGGGAGGGGAATGAGCAGTTCTTC. Amino acid sequence: CASSLGREGNEQFF.

V usage is TRBV28 and J usage is TRBJ1-5, with D unclear. The germline CDR1 and CDR2 sequences are MDHEN and SYDVKM. The CDR3 is 15 amino acids. Trimming pared 6 bases from V and 2 bases from J, leaving 14 bases between. The CDR3 nucleotides read TGTGCCAGCAGCGCCCGCGGGGTGGGCAATCAGCCCCAGCATTTT. Encoded protein: CASSARGVGNQPQHF.

This CDR3 is CASSQAIRQAEYF. The CDR3 bases are TGTGCCAGCAGCCAAGCCATCAGACAGGCCGAGTACTTC. The chain combines TRBV4-2 with TRBJ2-7; possible D gene TRBD1, 6 bases. Germline CDR1 reads LGHNA; CDR2 reads YNFKEQ. This CDR3 is built from 13 residues. V gave up 1 base and J gave up 11 bases, with 15 bases separating them.

This chain uses TRBV5-6 with TRBJ1-2, with D possibly being TRBD1 (5 bases). Germline lookup yields CDR1 SGHDT and CDR2 YYEEEE. V was shortened by 2 bases and J by 3 bases, with 11 bases between the two germline ends. The CDR3 consists of 14 residues. The CDR3 sequence is CASSLRTRDYGYTF. DNA for the CDR3: TGTGCCAGCAGCTTACGTACCAGGGACTATGGCTACACCTTC.

The chain employs TRBV14 and TRBJ1-4; D possibly corresponds to TRBD1 (5 bases). In germline, CDR1 is SGHDN, CDR2 FVKESK. The ends were cut back, 2 bases at V and 8 bases at J, with 18 bases in the middle. This CDR3 region has 16 residues. The CDR3, as DNA: TGTGCCAGCAGCCAAATTTACGCGGGGGTAGGCGAAAAACTGTTTTTT. Encoded protein: CASSQIYAGVGEKLFF. The full variable domain, in which reference TRBV14 and TRBJ1-4 provide the parts outside the CDR3, is EAGVTQFPSHSVIEKGQTVTLRCDPISGHDNLYWYRRVMGKEIKFLLHFVKESKQDESGMPNNRFLAERTGGTYSTLKVQPAELEDSGVYFCASSQIYAGVGEKLFFGSGTQLSVL.

This clone has just one count. V is TRBV3-1 (or the pseudogene TRBV3-2) and J is TRBJ2-7; a possible D gene is TRBD2 (6 bases). Germline V CDR1 and CDR2: LGHDT, YNNKEL (reference sequence). The CDR3 length is 16 residues. V was shortened by 4 bases and J by 7 bases, with 23 bases between the two germline ends. In nucleotides, the CDR3 is TGTGCCAGCAGCCCCCGAGGTAGCGGAAGCTTGAGGGAGCAGTACTTC. Its translation is CASSPRGSGSLREQYF.

The V gene is TRBV14, the J gene TRBJ1-5; D not certain. CDR3 size: 17 residues. Germline lookup yields CDR1 SGHDN and CDR2 FVKESK. The ends were cut back, 0 bases at V and 0 bases at J, with 12 bases in the middle. CDR3 loop: CASSQEWQFYSNQPQHF. The CDR3 bases are TGTGCCAGCAGCCAAGAATGGCAGTTTTATAGCAATCAGCCCCAGCATTTT.

With respect to this clone: Other DNA sequences in the sample encode the same CDR3. This rearrangement joins TRBV9 to TRBJ1-3, with 8 positions matching TRBD1. Germline assignment: CDR1 SGDLS and CDR2 YYNGEE. J gave up 1 base and V 0 bases, and 0 bases lay outside the gene matches. The CDR3 runs 15 residues. The CDR3 loop is CASSVGTGSGNTIYF. CDR3 coding DNA: TGTGCCAGCAGCGTAGGGACAGGGTCTGGAAACACCATATATTTT.

The V and J genes are TRBV3-1 (or the pseudogene TRBV3-2) and TRBJ2-7; 8 bases map to TRBD2. The CDR3 covers 15 residues. CDR1 LGHDT and CDR2 YNNKEL come from the germline V gene (reference sequence). After removal of 0 bases from V and 2 bases from J, the junction contained 3 bases not matched to a gene. CDR3 amino acids: CASSQEGAGAYEQYF. The CDR3 region has the DNA TGTGCCAGCAGCCAAGAAGGAGCGGGGGCCTACGAGCAGTACTTC.

A single count supports this clone. The chain carries TRBV27 and TRBJ1-2, with 8 positions matching TRBD1. Germline V gives CDR1 MNHEY, CDR2 SMNVEV (reference sequence). V lost 3 bases, J lost 8 bases, and 8 bases stayed unmatched. The CDR3 is 14 amino acids. CDR3 sequence (DNA): TGTGCCAGCAGTTTCCAGGGGGCGTATCCCGGCTACACCTTC. This gives the protein CASSFQGAYPGYTF.

The CDR3 spells CASSHPGQGYSPLHF. As DNA, the CDR3 is TGTGCCAGCAGCCATCCGGGACAGGGGTATTCACCCCTCCACTTT. This chain connects TRBV5-6 to TRBJ1-6, with 10 bases that match TRBD1. V was clipped by 4 bases and J by 8 bases; unmatched bases: 6. Germline lookup yields CDR1 SGHDT and CDR2 YYEEEE. The CDR3 length is 15 residues. Drawing the rest from reference TRBV5-6 and TRBJ1-6, the complete variable domain is DAGVTQSPTHLIKTRGQQVTLRCSPKSGHDTVSWYQQALGQGPQFIFQYYEEEERQRGNFPDRFSGHQFPNYSSELNVNALLLGDSALYLCASSHPGQGYSPLHFGNGTRLTVT.

The V and J genes are TRBV5-1 and TRBJ2-7, with 9 bases that match TRBD1. V gave up 4 bases and J gave up 3 bases; unmatched junction bases: 11. The CDR3 runs 16 residues. Germline assignment: CDR1 SGHRS and CDR2 YFSETQ. The CDR3 protein is CASSPPRGTGLYEQYF. The CDR3 bases are TGCGCCAGCAGCCCCCCCCGCGGGACAGGGCTCTACGAGCAGTACTTC.

This clone occurred once. This chain uses TRBV20-1 with TRBJ2-5; 11 nucleotides match TRBD2. The CDR3 is made up of 16 amino acids. J lost 9 bases, V lost 3 bases, and 15 bases had no gene match. Germline assignment: CDR1 DFQATT and CDR2 SNEGSKA (reference sequence). CDR3 loop: CSASGLAGGPSEAQYF. The CDR3, as DNA: TGCAGTGCTAGTGGGCTAGCGGGAGGACCTTCTGAGGCCCAGTACTTC.

This clone occurred a few times. J is TRBJ2-2 and V is TRBV5-1; TRBD1 matches at 7 bases. This CDR3 has 13 residues. Trimming took 3 bases from V and 4 from J; bases not matched to a gene: 0. Germline V gene data show CDR1 as SGHRS and CDR2 as YFSETQ. The CDR3 sequence is CASSYRGTGELFF. The CDR3 region has the DNA TGCGCCAGCAGCTACAGGGGCACCGGGGAGCTGTTTTTT.

The chain links TRBV27 to TRBJ1-2; 7 bases agree with TRBD1. The trim removed 5 bases at V and 5 bases at J, leaving 5 bases unmatched. Germline V CDR1 and CDR2: MNHEY, SMNVEV (reference sequence). This CDR3 spans 13 amino acids. DNA for the CDR3: TGTGCCAGCAGTCCCGGGACAGAGTATGGCTACACCTTC. This gives the protein CASSPGTEYGYTF.

The chain is built from TRBV6-5 and TRBJ2-3; 9 positions match TRBD1. This CDR3 has 15 residues. Germline CDR1 reads MNHEY; CDR2 reads SVGAGI. J gave up 4 bases and V 0 bases, and 2 bases lay outside the gene matches. The CDR3 sequence: CASSYSTGGPDTQYF. The CDR3 region has the DNA TGTGCCAGCAGTTACTCAACAGGGGGCCCAGATACGCAGTATTTT.